This passage covers 4 T cell receptor beta chains from one sample sequenced in a study of control samples from healthy donors and cancer patients. Data came from immunoSEQ multiplex PCR; TCRdb stores just in-frame clones and leaves some out. The sample holds about 130,000 clones, over 80% seen once. The sample taken for sequencing was PBMCs. The receptors were gathered from an elderly man with head and neck cancer.

The V call is TRBV15, the J call TRBJ2-7; 10 bases line up with TRBD2. Losses at the gene ends were 1 base for V and 4 bases for J; bases not matched to a gene: 4. In germline, CDR1 is LNHNV, CDR2 YYDKDF (reference sequence). CDR3 length: 15 residues. DNA of the CDR3: TGTGCCACCAGCAGAGCGCCTAGCGGGAGTTACGAGCAGTACTTC. Translation gives CATSRAPSGSYEQYF.

The chain uses TRBV4-2 and TRBJ2-7; perhaps TRBD2 as D (5 bases). V was cut by 3 bases and J by 5 bases, with 14 bases left in between. Germline V gives CDR1 LGHNA, CDR2 YNFKEQ. The CDR3 runs to 14 residues. The CDR3 spells CASSHTRFSDEQYF. The DNA for the CDR3 is TGTGCCAGCAGCCACACTAGATTCTCGGACGAGCAGTACTTC.

The chain links TRBV6-2 or TRBV6-3 to TRBJ1-2; a weak D match, TRBD1 (6 bases). The CDR3 is 13 residues long. Germline lookup yields CDR1 MNHEY and CDR2 SVGEGT. Trimming took off 3 bases at V and 8 bases at J, with 13 bases between the two ends. CDR3 sequence (DNA): TGTGCCAGCAGTTATCCAGGGGTCGTGGGCTACACCTTC. It is translated as CASSYPGVVGYTF.

The genes are TRBV10-1 and TRBJ1-3; possible D gene TRBD1, 5 bases. The V and J ends lost 3 bases and 4 bases respectively, with 13 bases between them. There are 15 residues in the CDR3. CDR1 and CDR2 (germline): WNHNN, SYGVQD (reference sequence). The CDR3 loop is CASSEGVDGGNTIYF. DNA of the CDR3: TGCGCCAGCAGTGAAGGGGTAGACGGGGGAAACACCATATATTTT.